This T cell receptor (beta chain) was sequenced in a study of CD8+ T cells in alopecia areata. The CDR3 length is 16 residues. V lost 3 bases and J lost 3, with 17 bases in between. CDR1 and CDR2 (germline): SGHAT, FQNNGV. cDNA prepared by RNA extraction and subsequent reverse transcription served as the template for sequencing. Produced via immunoSEQ multiplex PCR; TCRdb's table is partial and in-frame only. The repertoire holds roughly 150,000 clones, with around 62% as singletons. This clone was counted a single time. The rearrangement joins TRBV11-2 to TRBJ1-1, with unresolved D. Sequencing was done on a sample of CD8+ T cells sorted from blood. This receptor was taken from a human donor in good health. CDR3 nucleotides: TGTGCCAGCAGCTTGAGTCGGGGTCGGGGTGACACTGAAGCTTTCTTT. This sequence encodes CASSLSRGRGDTEAFF.